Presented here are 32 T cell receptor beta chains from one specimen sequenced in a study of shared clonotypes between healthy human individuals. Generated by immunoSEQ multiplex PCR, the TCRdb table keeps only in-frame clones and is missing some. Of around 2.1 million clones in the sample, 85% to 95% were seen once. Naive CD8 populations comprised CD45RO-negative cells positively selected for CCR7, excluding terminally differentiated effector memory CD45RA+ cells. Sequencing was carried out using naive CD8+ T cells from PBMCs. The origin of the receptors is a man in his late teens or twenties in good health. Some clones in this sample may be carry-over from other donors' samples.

The CDR3 sequence: CASSLAGQLNTDTQYF. The CDR3 region has the DNA TGTGCCAGCAGCTTGGCCGGACAGCTAAACACAGATACGCAGTATTTT. The chain is built from TRBV5-6 and TRBJ2-3; TRBD1 is a possible D gene (6 bases). This CDR3 contains 16 residues. Germline CDR1 is SGHDT and CDR2 is YYEEEE. V shed 0 bases and J shed 2 bases, with 13 bases lying between them.

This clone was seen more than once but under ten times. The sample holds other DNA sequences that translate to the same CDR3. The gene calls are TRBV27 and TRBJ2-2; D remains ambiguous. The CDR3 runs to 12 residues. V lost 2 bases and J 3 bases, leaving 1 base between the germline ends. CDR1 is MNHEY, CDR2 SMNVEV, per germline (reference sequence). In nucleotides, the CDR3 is TGTGCCAGCAGTTTAGACACCGGGGAGCTGTTTTTT. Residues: CASSLDTGELFF.

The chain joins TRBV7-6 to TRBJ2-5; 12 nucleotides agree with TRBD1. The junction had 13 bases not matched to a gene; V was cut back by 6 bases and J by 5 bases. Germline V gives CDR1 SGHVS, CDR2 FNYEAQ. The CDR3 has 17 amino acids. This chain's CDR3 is CASSSLGTGGFGETQYF. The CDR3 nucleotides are TGTGCCAGCAGTTCCTTGGGGACAGGGGGCTTTGGGGAGACCCAGTACTTC.

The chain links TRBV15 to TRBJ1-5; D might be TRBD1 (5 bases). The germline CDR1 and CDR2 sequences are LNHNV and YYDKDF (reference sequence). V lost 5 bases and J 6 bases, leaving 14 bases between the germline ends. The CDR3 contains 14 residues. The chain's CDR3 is CATSRRGISQPQHF. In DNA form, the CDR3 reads TGTGCCACCAGCCGAAGGGGTATCAGTCAGCCCCAGCATTTT.

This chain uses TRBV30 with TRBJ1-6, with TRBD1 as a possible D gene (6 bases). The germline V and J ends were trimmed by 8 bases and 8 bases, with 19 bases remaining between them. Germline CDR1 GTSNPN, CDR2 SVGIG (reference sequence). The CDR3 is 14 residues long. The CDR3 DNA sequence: TGTGCCGGGGGGGACACGGATGGATATTCACCCCTCCACTTT. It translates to CAGGDTDGYSPLHF. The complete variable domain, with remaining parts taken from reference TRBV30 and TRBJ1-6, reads SQTIHQWPATLVQPVGSPLSLECTVEGTSNPNLYWYRQAAGRGLQLLFYSVGIGQISSEVPQNLSASRPQDRQFILSSKKLLLSDSGFYLCAGGDTDGYSPLHFGNGTRLTVT.

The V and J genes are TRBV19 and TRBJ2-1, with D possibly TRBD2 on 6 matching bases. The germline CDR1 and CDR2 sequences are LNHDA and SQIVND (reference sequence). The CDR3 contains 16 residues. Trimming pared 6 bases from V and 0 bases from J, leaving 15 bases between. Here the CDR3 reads CASRSFDGSSYNEQFF. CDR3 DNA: TGTGCCAGTAGGAGCTTTGACGGGAGCTCCTACAATGAGCAGTTCTTC.

The CDR3 is CASTPGRGYGYTF. CDR3 nucleotides: TGTGCCAGCACTCCCGGACGGGGCTATGGCTACACCTTC. J is TRBJ1-2 and V is TRBV27; D ambiguous. Germline V gives CDR1 MNHEY, CDR2 SMNVEV (reference sequence). The germline V and J ends were trimmed by 7 bases and 4 bases, with 13 bases remaining between them. The CDR3 runs 13 residues.

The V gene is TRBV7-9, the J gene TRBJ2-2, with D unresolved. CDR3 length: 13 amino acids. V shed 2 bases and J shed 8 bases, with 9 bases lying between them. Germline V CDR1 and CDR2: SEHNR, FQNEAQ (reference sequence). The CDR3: CASSLQLSGELFF. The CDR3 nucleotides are TGTGCCAGCAGCTTACAGCTTTCTGGGGAGCTGTTTTTT.

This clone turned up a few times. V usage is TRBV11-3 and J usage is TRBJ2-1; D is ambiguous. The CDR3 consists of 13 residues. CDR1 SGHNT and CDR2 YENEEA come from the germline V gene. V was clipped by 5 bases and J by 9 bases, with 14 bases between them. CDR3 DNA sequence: TGTGCCAGCAGCGATAGCTTGGGCACTGAGCAGTTCTTC. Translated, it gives CASSDSLGTEQFF. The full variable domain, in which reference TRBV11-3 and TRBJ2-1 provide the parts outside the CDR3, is EAGVVQSPRYKIIEKKQPVAFWCNPISGHNTLYWYLQNLGQGPELLIRYENEEAVDDSQLPKDRFSAERLKGVDSTLKIQPAELGDSAVYLCASSDSLGTEQFFGPGTRLTVL.

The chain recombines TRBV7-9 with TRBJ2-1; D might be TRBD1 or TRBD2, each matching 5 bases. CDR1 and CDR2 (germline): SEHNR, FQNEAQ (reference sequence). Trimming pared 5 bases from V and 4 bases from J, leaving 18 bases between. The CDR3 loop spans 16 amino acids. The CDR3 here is CASSPRSGTAYNEQFF. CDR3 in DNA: TGTGCCAGCAGCCCGAGAAGTGGGACGGCTTACAATGAGCAGTTCTTC.

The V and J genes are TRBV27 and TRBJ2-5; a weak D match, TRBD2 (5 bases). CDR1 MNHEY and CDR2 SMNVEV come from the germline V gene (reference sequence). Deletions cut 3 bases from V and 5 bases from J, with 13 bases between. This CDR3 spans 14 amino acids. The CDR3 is CASSFTRSGETQYF. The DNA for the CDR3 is TGTGCCAGCAGTTTTACTAGATCAGGCGAGACCCAGTACTTC.

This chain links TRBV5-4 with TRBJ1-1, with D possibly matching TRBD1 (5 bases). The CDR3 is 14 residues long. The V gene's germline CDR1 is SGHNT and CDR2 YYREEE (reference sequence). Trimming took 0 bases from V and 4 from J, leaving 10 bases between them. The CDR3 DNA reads TGTGCCAGCAGCTTGGTGTTGCAGGGCACTGAAGCTTTCTTT. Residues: CASSLVLQGTEAFF.

The CDR3 region is CSAFSGTGTDTQYF. CDR3 nucleotides: TGCAGCGCCTTTAGCGGGACAGGCACAGATACGCAGTATTTT. The V call is TRBV29-1, the J call TRBJ2-3; weak D call: TRBD2 (8 bases). Trimming pared 7 bases from V and 1 base from J, leaving 15 bases between. The CDR3 is made up of 14 amino acids. The germline V gene encodes CDR1 SQVTM and CDR2 ANQGSEA.

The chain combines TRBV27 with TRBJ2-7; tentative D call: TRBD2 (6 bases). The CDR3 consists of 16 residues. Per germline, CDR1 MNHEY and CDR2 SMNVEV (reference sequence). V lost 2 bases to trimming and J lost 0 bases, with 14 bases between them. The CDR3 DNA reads TGTGCCAGCAGTTTAGGATGGACTACTCACTCCTACGAGCAGTACTTC. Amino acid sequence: CASSLGWTTHSYEQYF.

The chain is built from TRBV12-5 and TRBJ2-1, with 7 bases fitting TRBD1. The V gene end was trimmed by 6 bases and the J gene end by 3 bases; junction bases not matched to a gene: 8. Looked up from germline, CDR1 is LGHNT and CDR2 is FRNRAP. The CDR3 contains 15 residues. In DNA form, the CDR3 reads TGTGCTAGTGGCCTTGACAGGGCCGACTACAATGAGCAGTTCTTC. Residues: CASGLDRADYNEQFF.

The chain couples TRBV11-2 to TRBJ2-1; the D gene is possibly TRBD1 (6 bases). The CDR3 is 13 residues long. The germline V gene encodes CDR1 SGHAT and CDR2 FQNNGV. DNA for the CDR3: TGTGCTAGTGGGGGCCACTCCTACAATGAGCAGTTCTTC. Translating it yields CASGGHSYNEQFF. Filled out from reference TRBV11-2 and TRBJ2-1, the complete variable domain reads EAGVAQSPRYKIIEKRQSVAFWCNPISGHATLYWYQQILGQGPKLLIQFQNNGVVDDSQLPKDRFSAERLKGVDSTLKIQPAKLEDSAVYLCASGGHSYNEQFFGPGTRLTVL.

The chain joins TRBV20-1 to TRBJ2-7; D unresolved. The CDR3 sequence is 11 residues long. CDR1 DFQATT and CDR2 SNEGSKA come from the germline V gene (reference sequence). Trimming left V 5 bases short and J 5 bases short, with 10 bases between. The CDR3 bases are TGCAGTGCTGCGCCCGCGCACGAGCAGTACTTC. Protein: CSAAPAHEQYF.

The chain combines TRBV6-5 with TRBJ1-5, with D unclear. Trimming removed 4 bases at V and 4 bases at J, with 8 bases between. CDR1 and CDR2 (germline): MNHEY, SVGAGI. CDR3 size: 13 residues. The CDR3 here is CASSSGRNQPQHF. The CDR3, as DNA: TGTGCCAGCAGTTCGGGCCGGAATCAGCCCCAGCATTTT.

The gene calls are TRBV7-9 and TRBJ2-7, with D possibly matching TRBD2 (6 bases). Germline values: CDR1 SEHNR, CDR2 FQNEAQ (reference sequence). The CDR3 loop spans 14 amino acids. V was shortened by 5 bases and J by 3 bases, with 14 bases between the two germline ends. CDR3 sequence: CASSPGLTFYEQYF. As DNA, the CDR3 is TGTGCCAGCAGCCCAGGACTAACCTTCTACGAGCAGTACTTC.

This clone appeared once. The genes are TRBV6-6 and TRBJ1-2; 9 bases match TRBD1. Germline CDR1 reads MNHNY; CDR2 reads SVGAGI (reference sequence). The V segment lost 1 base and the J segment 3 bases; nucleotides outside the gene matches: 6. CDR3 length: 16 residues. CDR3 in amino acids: CASSYFSTGGDYGYTF. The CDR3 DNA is TGTGCCAGCAGTTACTTCTCGACAGGGGGGGACTATGGCTACACCTTC.

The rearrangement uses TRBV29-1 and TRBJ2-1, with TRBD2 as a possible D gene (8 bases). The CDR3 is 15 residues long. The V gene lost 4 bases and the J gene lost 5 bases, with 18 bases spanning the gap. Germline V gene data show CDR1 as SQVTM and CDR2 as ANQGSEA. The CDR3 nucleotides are TGCAGCGTTGGGGACAGACTAGCGACCCACAATGAGCAGTTCTTC. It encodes CSVGDRLATHNEQFF.

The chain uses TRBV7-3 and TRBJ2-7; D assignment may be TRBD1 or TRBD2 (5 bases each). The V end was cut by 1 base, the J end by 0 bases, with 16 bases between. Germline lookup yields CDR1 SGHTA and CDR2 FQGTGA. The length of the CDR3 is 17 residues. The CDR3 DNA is TGTGCCAGCAGCTTAAATTCGGTGGGACGGTCCTCCTACGAGCAGTACTTC. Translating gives CASSLNSVGRSSYEQYF.

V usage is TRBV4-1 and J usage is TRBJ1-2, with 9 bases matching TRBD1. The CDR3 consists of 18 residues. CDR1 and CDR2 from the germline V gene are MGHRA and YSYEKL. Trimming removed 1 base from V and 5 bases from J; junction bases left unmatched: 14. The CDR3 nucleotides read TGCGCCAGCAGCCAAGGCTTCGCCGGGACAGGGAGTAGTTATGGCTACACCTTC. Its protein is CASSQGFAGTGSSYGYTF.

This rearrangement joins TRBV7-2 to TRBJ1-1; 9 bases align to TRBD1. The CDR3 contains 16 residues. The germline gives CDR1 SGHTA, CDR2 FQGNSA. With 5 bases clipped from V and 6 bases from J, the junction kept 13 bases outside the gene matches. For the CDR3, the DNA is TGTGCCAGCAGCATACCAAGGACAGGGGTTTCCCCTGAAGCTTTCTTT. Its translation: CASSIPRTGVSPEAFF.

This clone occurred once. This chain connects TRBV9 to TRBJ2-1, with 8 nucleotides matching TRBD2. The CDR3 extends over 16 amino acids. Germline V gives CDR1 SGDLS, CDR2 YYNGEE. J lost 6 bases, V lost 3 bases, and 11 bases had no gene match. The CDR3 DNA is TGTGCCAGCAGCGGGGGACTAGGGCAAGAAGGCAATGAGCAGTTCTTC. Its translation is CASSGGLGQEGNEQFF.

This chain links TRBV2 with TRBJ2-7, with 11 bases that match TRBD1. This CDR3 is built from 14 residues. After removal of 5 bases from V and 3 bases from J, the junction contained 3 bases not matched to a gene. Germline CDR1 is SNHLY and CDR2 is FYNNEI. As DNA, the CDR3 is TGTGCCAGCAGTACGGGACAGGGGGTCTACGAGCAGTACTTC. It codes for CASSTGQGVYEQYF.

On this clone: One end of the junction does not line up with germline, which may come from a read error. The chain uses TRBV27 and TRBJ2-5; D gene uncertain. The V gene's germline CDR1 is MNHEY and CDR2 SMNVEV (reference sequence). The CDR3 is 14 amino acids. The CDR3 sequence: CASSTVGYQVTQYF. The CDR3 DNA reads TGTGCCAGCAGTACGGTGGGGTACCAAGTGACCCAGTACTTC.

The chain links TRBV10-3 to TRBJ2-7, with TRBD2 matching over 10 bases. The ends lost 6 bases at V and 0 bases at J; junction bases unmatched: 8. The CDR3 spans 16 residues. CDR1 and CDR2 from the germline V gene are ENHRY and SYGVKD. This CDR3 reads CAIRGTSAAYSYEQYF. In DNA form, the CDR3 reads TGTGCCATCAGGGGGACTAGCGCTGCCTACTCCTACGAGCAGTACTTC.

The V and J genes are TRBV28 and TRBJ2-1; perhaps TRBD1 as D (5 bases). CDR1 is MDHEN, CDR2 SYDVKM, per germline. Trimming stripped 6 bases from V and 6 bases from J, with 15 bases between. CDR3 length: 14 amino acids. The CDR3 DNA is TGTGCCAGCAGCTTAGGGGAAATCAGCAATGAGCAGTTCTTC. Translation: CASSLGEISNEQFF.

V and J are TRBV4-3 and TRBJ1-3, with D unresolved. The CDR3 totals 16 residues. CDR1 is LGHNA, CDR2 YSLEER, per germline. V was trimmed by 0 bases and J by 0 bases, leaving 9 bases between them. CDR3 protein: CASSQDPAYSGNTIYF. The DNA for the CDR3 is TGCGCCAGCAGCCAAGATCCGGCTTACTCTGGAAACACCATATATTTT.

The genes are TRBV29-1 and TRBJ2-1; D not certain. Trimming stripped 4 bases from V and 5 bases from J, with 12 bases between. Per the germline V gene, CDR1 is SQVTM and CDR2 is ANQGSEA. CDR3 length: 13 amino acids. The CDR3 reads CSVVPGGNNEQFF. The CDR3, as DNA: TGCAGCGTTGTCCCCGGCGGAAACAATGAGCAGTTCTTC.

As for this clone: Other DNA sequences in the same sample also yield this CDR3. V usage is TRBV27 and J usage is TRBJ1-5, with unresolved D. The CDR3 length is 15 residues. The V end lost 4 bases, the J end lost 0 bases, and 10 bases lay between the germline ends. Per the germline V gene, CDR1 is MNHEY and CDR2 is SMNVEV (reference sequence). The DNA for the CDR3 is TGTGCCAGCAGTTCCTGGGGTGATAGCAATCAGCCCCAGCATTTT. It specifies CASSSWGDSNQPQHF.